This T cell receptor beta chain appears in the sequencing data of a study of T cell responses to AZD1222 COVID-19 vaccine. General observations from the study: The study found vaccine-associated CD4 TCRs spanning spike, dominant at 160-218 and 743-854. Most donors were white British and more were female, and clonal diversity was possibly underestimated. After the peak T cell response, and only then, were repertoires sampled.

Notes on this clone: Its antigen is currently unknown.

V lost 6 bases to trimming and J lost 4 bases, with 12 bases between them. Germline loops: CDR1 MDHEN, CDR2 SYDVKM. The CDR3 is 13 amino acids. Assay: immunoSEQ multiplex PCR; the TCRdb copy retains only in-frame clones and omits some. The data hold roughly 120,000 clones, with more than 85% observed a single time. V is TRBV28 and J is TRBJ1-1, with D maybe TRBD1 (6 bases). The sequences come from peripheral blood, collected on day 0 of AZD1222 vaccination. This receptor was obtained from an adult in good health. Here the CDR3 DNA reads TGTGCCAGCAGCCCACTCAGGGGCACTGAAGCTTTCTTT. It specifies CASSPLRGTEAFF.